A single sample gave rise to the 3 T cell receptor beta chains below, sequenced in a study of T cells in Graves' hyperthyroidism and ophthalmopathy. It was RNA transcripts that yielded the amplified TCR beta CDR3 regions. First-round RT-PCR of the TCR CDR3 relied on the HTBI primer set. TCRdb reprocessed the multiplex PCR reads with MiXCR, giving one entry per CDR3 protein. Among about 350,000 distinct CDR3 sequences listed, over 11% were seen once. Sequenced: blood. The source is a woman in her 30s with Graves' hyperthyroidism.

The CDR3: CASSRDTIRYGYTF. CDR3 bases: TGTGCCAGCAGCCGGGACACCATCCGCTATGGCTACACCTTC. V usage is TRBV5-5 and J usage is TRBJ1-2; the D gene is possibly TRBD1 (6 bases). This CDR3 has 14 amino acids. V lost 4 bases and J 4 bases, leaving 14 bases between the germline ends. Germline CDR1 is SGHKS and CDR2 is YYEKEE (reference sequence).

This clonotype was found many times. The V gene is TRBV2, the J gene TRBJ1-2; possibly TRBD1 for D (5 bases). CDR3 length: 14 residues. Germline V gene lookup returns CDR1 SNHLY and CDR2 FYNNEI. The germline V and J ends were trimmed by 7 bases and 3 bases, with 15 bases remaining between them. The CDR3 is CASMNQGFDYGYTF. For the CDR3, the DNA is TGTGCCAGCATGAATCAGGGTTTCGACTATGGCTACACCTTC. The full variable domain, its missing parts supplied by reference TRBV2 and TRBJ1-2, is EPEVTQTPSHQVTQMGQEVILRCVPISNHLYFYWYRQILGQKVEFLVSFYNNEISEKSEIFDDQFSVERPDGSNFTLKIRSTKLEDSAMYFCASMNQGFDYGYTFGSGTRLTVV.

This clonotype came up many times. The V call is TRBV30, the J call TRBJ2-7; no firm D call. The CDR3 is 11 residues long. CDR1 is GTSNPN, CDR2 SVGIG, per germline (reference sequence). V shed 5 bases and J shed 6 bases, with 11 bases lying between them. The CDR3 nucleotides read TGTGCCTGGGGGGTGATGGGCGAGCAGTACTTC. It yields the protein CAWGVMGEQYF. The full variable domain, rest sourced from reference TRBV30 and TRBJ2-7, is SQTIHQWPATLVQPVGSPLSLECTVEGTSNPNLYWYRQAAGRGLQLLFYSVGIGQISSEVPQNLSASRPQDRQFILSSKKLLLSDSGFYLCAWGVMGEQYFGPGTRLTVT.